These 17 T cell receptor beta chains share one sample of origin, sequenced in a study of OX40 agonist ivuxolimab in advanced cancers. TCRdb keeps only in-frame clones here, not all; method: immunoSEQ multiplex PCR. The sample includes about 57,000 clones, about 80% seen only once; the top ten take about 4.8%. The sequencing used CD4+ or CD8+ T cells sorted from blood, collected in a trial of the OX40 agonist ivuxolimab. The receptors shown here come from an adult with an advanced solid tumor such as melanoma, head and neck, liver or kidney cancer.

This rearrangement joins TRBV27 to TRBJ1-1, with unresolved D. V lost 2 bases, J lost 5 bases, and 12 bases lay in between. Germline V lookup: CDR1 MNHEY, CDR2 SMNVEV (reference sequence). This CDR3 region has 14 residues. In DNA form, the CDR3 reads TGTGCCAGCAGTTTAGGTCCCCGGCGGACTGAAGCTTTCTTT. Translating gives CASSLGPRRTEAFF.

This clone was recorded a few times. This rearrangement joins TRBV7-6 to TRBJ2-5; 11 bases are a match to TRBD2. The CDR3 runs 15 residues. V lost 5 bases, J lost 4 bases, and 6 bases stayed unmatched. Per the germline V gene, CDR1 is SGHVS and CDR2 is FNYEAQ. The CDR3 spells CASSPLAGEVETQYF. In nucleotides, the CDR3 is TGTGCCAGCAGCCCACTAGCGGGAGAGGTAGAGACCCAGTACTTC.

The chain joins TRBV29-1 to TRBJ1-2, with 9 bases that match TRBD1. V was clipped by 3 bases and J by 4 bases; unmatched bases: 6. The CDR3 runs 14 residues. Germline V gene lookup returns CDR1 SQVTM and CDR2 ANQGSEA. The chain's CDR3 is CSVDDRGGSYGYTF. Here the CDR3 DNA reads TGCAGCGTTGACGACAGGGGGGGCTCCTATGGCTACACCTTC.

The DNA for the CDR3 is TGCAGTGTCGGAACGCAGACCCAGTACTTC. Its translation: CSVGTQTQYF. The chain uses TRBV20-1 and TRBJ2-5, with D uncertain. V dropped 7 bases and J dropped 6 bases, with 9 bases sitting between them. Germline assignment: CDR1 DFQATT and CDR2 SNEGSKA (reference sequence). This CDR3 has 10 residues.

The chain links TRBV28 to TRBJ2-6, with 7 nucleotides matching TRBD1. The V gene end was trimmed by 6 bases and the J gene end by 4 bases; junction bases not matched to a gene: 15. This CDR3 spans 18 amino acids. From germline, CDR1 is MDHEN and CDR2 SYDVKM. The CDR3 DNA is TGTGCCAGCAGGAAAGGGGGCAGGCCATTGAACGGGGCCAACGTCCTGACTTTC. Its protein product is CASRKGGRPLNGANVLTF.

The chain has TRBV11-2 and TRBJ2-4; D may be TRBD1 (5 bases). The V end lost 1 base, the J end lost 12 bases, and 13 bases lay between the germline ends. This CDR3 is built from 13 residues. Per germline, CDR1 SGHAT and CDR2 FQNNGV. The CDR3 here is CASSLATAGYQYF. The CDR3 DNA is TGTGCCAGCAGCTTAGCGACCGCAGGGTATCAGTACTTC. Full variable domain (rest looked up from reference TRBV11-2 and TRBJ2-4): EAGVAQSPRYKIIEKRQSVAFWCNPISGHATLYWYQQILGQGPKLLIQFQNNGVVDDSQLPKDRFSAERLKGVDSTLKIQPAKLEDSAVYLCASSLATAGYQYFGAGTRLSVL.

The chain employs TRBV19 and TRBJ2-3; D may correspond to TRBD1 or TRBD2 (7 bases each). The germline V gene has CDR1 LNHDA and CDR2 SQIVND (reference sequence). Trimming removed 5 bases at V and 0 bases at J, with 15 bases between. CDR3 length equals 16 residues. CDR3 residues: CASSRRQGGSTDTQYF. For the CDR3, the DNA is TGTGCCAGTAGTCGGAGACAGGGAGGGAGCACAGATACGCAGTATTTT.

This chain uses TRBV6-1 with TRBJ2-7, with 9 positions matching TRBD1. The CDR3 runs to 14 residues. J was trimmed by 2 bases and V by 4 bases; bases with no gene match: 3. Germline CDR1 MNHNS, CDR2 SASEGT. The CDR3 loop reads CASSVRTGAYEQYF. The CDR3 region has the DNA TGTGCCAGCAGTGTTCGGACAGGGGCCTACGAGCAGTACTTC.

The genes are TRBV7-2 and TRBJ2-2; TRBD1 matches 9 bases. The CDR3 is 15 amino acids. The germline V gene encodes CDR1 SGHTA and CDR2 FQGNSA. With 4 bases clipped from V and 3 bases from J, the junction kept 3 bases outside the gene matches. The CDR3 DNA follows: TGTGCCAGCAGCTGGACAGGGGCGCACACCGGGGAGCTGTTTTTT. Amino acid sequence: CASSWTGAHTGELFF.

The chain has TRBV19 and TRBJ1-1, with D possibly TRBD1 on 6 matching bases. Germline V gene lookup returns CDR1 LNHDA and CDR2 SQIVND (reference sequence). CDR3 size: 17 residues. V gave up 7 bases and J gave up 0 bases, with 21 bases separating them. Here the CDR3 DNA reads TGTGCCAGTACCCTGCTGGGTCCAGGGGACATGAACACTGAAGCTTTCTTT. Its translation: CASTLLGPGDMNTEAFF.

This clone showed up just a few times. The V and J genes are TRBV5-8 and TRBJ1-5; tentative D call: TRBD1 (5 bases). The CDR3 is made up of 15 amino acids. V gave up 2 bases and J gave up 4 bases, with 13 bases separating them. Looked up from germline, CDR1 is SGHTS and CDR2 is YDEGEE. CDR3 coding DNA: TGTGCCAGCAGCTTAACCTACAGGATTAATCAGCCCCAGCATTTT. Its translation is CASSLTYRINQPQHF. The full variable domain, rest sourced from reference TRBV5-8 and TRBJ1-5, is EAGVTQSPTHLIKTRGQQATLRCSPISGHTSVYWYQQALGLGLQFLLWYDEGEERNRGNFPPRFSGRQFPNYSSELNVNALELEDSALYLCASSLTYRINQPQHFGDGTRLSIL.

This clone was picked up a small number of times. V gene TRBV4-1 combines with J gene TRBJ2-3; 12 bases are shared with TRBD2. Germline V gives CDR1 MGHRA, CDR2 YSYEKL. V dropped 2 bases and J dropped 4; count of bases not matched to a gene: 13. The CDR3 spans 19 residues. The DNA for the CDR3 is TGCGCCAGCAGCCAATTCCGGGCTAGCGGGGGGGCCGGTGCAGATACGCAGTATTTT. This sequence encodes CASSQFRASGGAGADTQYF.

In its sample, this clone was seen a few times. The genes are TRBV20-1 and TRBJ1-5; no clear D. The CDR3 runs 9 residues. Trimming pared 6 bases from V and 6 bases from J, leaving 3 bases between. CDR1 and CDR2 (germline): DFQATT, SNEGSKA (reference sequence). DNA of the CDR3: TGCAGTGCCGGTCAGCCCCAGCATTTT. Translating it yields CSAGQPQHF.

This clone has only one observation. The DNA for the CDR3 is TGTGCCAGCAGCTTATTTGGCCCGAGCGCGACTAATGAAAAACTGTTTTTT. This sequence encodes CASSLFGPSATNEKLFF. The chain links TRBV7-2 to TRBJ1-4; D call uncertain. Germline lookup yields CDR1 SGHTA and CDR2 FQGNSA. With 2 bases removed from V and 2 bases from J, the gap between germline ends came to 15 bases. CDR3 length equals 17 residues.

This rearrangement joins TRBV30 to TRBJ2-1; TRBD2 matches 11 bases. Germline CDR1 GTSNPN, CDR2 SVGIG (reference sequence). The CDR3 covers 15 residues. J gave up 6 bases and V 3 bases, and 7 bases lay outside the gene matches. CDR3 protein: CAWSRIAGGFNEQFF. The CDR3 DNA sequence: TGTGCCTGGAGCCGCATAGCGGGAGGGTTCAATGAGCAGTTCTTC.

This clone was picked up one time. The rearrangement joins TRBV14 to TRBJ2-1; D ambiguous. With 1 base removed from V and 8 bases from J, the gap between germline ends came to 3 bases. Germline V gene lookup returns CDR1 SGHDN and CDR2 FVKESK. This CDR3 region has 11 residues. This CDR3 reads CASSQGYEQFF. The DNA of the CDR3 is TGTGCCAGCAGCCAAGGTTATGAGCAGTTCTTC.

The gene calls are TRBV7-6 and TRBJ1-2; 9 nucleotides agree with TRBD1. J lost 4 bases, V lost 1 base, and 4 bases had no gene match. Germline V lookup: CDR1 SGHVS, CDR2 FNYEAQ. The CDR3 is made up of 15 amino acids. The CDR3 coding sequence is TGTGCCAGCAGCTTAGGGGGACAGGGAATCTATGGCTACACCTTC. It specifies CASSLGGQGIYGYTF. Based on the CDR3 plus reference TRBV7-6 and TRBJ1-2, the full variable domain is GAGVSQSPRYKVTKRGQDVALRCDPISGHVSLYWYRQALGQGPEFLTYFNYEAQQDKSGLPNDRFSAERPEGSISTLTIQRTEQRDSAMYRCASSLGGQGIYGYTFGSGTRLTVV.